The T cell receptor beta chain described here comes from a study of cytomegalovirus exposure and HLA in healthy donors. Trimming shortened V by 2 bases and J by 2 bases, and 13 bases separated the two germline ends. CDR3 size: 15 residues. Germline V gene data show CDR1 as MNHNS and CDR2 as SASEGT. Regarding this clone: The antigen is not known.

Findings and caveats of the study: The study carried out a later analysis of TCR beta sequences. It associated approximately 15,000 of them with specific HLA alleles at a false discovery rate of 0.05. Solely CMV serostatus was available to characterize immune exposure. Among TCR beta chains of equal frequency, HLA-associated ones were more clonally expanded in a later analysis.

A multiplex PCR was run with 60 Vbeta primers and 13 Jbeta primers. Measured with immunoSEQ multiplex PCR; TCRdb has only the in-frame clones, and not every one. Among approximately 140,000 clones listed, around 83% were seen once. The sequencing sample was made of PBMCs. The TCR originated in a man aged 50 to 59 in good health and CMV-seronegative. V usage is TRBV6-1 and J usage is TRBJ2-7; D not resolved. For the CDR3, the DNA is TGTGCCAGCAGTGAATTTCGGGTGCTAACCTACGAGCAGTACTTC. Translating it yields CASSEFRVLTYEQYF.